A single TCR beta chain is shown here with its context. No antigen is known for it. One end of the junction varies from germline; a read error may be responsible. Assay: immunoSEQ multiplex PCR; the TCRdb copy retains only in-frame clones and omits some. This sample has 2 million to 2.5 million clones, with approximately 93% found just once. The data stem from a study of shared clonotypes between healthy human individuals. Across the study: Each donor's CD8 memory used one plate, CD8 naive two, each CD4 subset three.

Study results and caveats: Though the depth was large, rarefaction showed that sorted-subset sequencing was incomplete. In a handful of donors, 4.5% to 5.5% of naive CD4 clonotypes appeared in common.

The sequence was obtained from a man aged 18 to 30 in good health. Some clones in this sample may be carry-over from other donors' samples. What was sequenced was naive CD4+ T cells from PBMCs. Subset specified: CD45RA+ positively selected.

CDR3 in DNA: TGCGCCAGCAGCCAAGGGAGGGCGCAAATCTTC. Residues: CASSQGRAQIF. The chain is built from TRBV4-3 and TRBJ2-1, with D maybe TRBD2 (6 bases). CDR1 and CDR2 (germline): LGHNA, YSLEER. The CDR3 has 11 amino acids.